This T cell receptor beta chain originates from a study of T cells after yellow fever vaccination. In germline, CDR1 is SGHKS, CDR2 YYEKEE (reference sequence). The CDR3 spans 13 residues. V lost 0 bases and J 3 bases, leaving 6 bases between the germline ends. The study's findings and limits: Highly abundant clonotypes carried over from the bulk population could end up in FACS-sorted repertoires as contaminants.

Using its own MiXCR run on the 5' RACE reads, TCRdb lists one record per CDR3 protein. The sample consists of a few hundred thousand distinct CDR3 sequences, under 5% of them appearing once. About this clonotype itself: Its target is unknown.

This receptor was obtained from a man younger than 35 who received the YFV17D yellow fever vaccine. V gene TRBV5-5 combines with J gene TRBJ2-5; no firm D call. This material consisted of PBMCs, taken 5 days after the yellow fever booster vaccination. In DNA form, the CDR3 reads TGTGCCAGCAGCTTGGGGATTGAAGAGACCCAGTACTTC. This gives the protein CASSLGIEETQYF.